This entry describes one TCR beta chain. What it binds is not known. V trimming: 4 bases; J trimming: 8 bases; junction bases outside the gene matches: 2. Germline V gene data show CDR1 as MNHEY and CDR2 as SVGAGI. This CDR3 is 14 amino acids long. TCRdb's table, derived via immunoSEQ multiplex PCR, lists solely in-frame clones and lacks some. The data show around 2,000,000 clones, 85% to 95% seen once. The sample comes from a study of shared clonotypes between healthy human individuals. In the naive CD8 group, cells lacked CD45RO and were positively selected for CCR7, so terminally differentiated effector memory CD45RA+ cells were left out. Study-level results: Compared with clonotypes that all four donors shared, non-shared clonotypes had lower generation probabilities.

The TCR comes from a man younger than 35 in good health. The V call is TRBV6-5, the J call TRBJ2-1, with 13 bases that match TRBD2. The sample comprised naive CD8+ T cells sorted from blood. CDR3 nucleotide sequence: TGTGCCAGCAGTTGGACTAGCGGGAGTGATGAGCAGTTCTTC. Residues: CASSWTSGSDEQFF.